This T cell receptor beta chain is drawn from a study of cytomegalovirus exposure and HLA in healthy donors. Study findings and constraints: What TCR beta sequences reportedly achieved was accurate prediction of HLA-A and HLA-B alleles in most subjects.

Researchers ran the PCR with 60 Vbeta and 13 Jbeta primers. Original methodology: Unique TCR beta chains numbered roughly 84 million in a later analysis, with roughly 10 million shared. The table came from immunoSEQ multiplex PCR; TCRdb's copy has only in-frame clones and leaves some out. From that table come the V and J calls and clone size; the DNA was used to work out D and trimming. This table holds roughly 120,000 clones, 70% to 85% found once. Points on this clone: Its specificity is unknown.

CDR1 SEHNR and CDR2 FQNEAQ come from the germline V gene (reference sequence). The CDR3 spans 13 residues. Trimming cost V 4 bases and J 1 base, with 7 bases left between them. Sequencing was carried out using PBMCs. The J gene is TRBJ1-1, the V gene TRBV7-9; D uncertain. The TCR was taken from a woman aged 50 to 65 in good health and CMV-seropositive. CDR3 residues: CASSSQANTEAFF. CDR3 nucleotides: TGTGCCAGCAGCTCTCAGGCGAACACTGAAGCTTTCTTT.